This TCR beta chain was found in a study of CD8 T cells in ankylosing spondylitis. Study results and caveats: Clones that were linked to disease were CD8+ and were relatively rare in peripheral blood. A TCR beta motif of roughly 8 highly homologous variants seemed to mark ankylosing spondylitis blood. Certain motif variants had earlier been reported in reactive arthritis synovial fluid and blood. In ankylosing spondylitis patients, matched synovial fluid reportedly showed significant enrichment of disease-linked clones.

The table lists this clonotype with many counts. Its antigen is unidentified. The CDR3 totals 11 residues. Between the trimmed V and J ends, which lost 4 bases and 5 bases, there was a span of 3 bases. Each TCR beta library was made by quantitative 5'-RACE that incorporated molecular barcodes. TCRdb re-called the 5' RACE reads through MiXCR, storing one row per CDR3 protein. The sample includes some 800,000 distinct CDR3 sequences, approximately 12% of them seen just once. The sequence was collected from a male donor with ankylosing spondylitis. Material: blood, either unsorted or a sorted T cell fraction (not recorded which). The rearrangement uses TRBV12-3 or TRBV12-4 and TRBJ2-1; no clear D gene. CDR3 sequence: CASSSHNEQFF. CDR3 DNA: TGTGCCAGCAGTTCTCACAATGAGCAGTTCTTC.